This T cell receptor beta chain was identified in a study of cytomegalovirus exposure and HLA in healthy donors. Study-wide results and caveats: Several of the most significant clusters appeared linked to common viral pathogens, based on a later analysis. Equally common other TCR beta chains were less clonally expanded than HLA-associated ones, a later analysis found. Cytomegalovirus-associated TCR beta chains were listed, numbering 150 to 200.

Comment on this clone: Its target is unknown.

V shed 1 base and J shed 1 base, with 16 bases lying between them. In germline, CDR1 is SGHVS, CDR2 FNYEAQ. CDR3 length: 17 amino acids. It was with 60 Vbeta and 13 Jbeta primers that the PCR ran. Sequencing was performed with immunoSEQ multiplex PCR; in TCRdb, only in-frame clones are kept and a portion is missing. The sample contains about 120,000 clones, approximately 80% of which appear only once. The clonotype comes from a man between 35 and 55 years old in good health and CMV-seronegative. Material for sequencing was PBMCs. The rearrangement links TRBV7-6 to TRBJ1-1, with D tentatively TRBD1 (6 bases). The CDR3: CASSLGWGGGRNTEAFF. The CDR3 coding sequence is TGTGCCAGCAGCTTAGGATGGGGAGGGGGGCGGAACACTGAAGCTTTCTTT.